This TCR beta chain was obtained from a study of cytomegalovirus exposure and HLA in healthy donors. With 60 Vbeta and 13 Jbeta primers, the PCR was carried out. Clones were read by immunoSEQ multiplex PCR, and TCRdb kept only the in-frame ones, dropping some. This table has around 55,000 clones, approximately 71% appearing once. About this clone itself: What it recognizes is unknown.

The CDR3 contains 14 residues. The V segment lost 6 bases and the J segment 4 bases; nucleotides outside the gene matches: 5. Germline V gives CDR1 LNHDA, CDR2 SQIVND (reference sequence). General study results and limits: When presence/absence was analysed, sequencing depth was taken to be roughly uniform across donors.

The chain joins TRBV19 to TRBJ2-5; 10 positions match TRBD1. Sequenced input: PBMCs. The receptor's source is a man aged 35 to 55 in good health and CMV-seropositive. CDR3 sequence: CASRRTGGRETQYF. The CDR3 DNA reads TGTGCCAGTAGGAGGACAGGGGGGCGAGAGACCCAGTACTTC.